Listed below are T cell receptor beta chains from one sample, sequenced in a study of blood T cell repertoires in COVID-19. Method: immunoSEQ multiplex PCR; TCRdb's copy keeps in-frame clones and lacks some. Of roughly 210,000 clones in the sample, 80% to 85% are singletons; the top ten hold roughly a tenth. Specimen: peripheral blood. The receptor set was obtained from a woman older than 75 with COVID-19, enrolled during active disease. Both conserved end residues are part of each CDR3.

j_call | v_call | cdr3_aa
TRBJ1-5 | TRBV20-1 | CSASLSSPGQPQHF
TRBJ1-1 | TRBV5-1 | CASSLAGGVEAFF
TRBJ1-5 | TRBV7-8 | CASSLSGGNQPQHF
TRBJ1-5 | TRBV18 | CASSPGEGSNQPQHF
TRBJ1-1 | TRBV15 | CATSRVETGGEAFF
TRBJ2-3 | TRBV5-4 | CASSSSVSVDTQYF
TRBJ1-1 | TRBV6-5 | CASSSSRNTEAFF
TRBJ2-7 | TRBV10-3 | CAISSRQGSGEQYF
TRBJ2-2 | TRBV6-5 | CASRAPGQNTGELFF
TRBJ1-1 | TRBV15 | CATSRGDEGEYEAFF
TRBJ1-1 | TRBV29-1 | CSVEDPEGTEAFF
TRBJ1-2 | TRBV7-9 | CASSLRQAGRGYTF
TRBJ1-5 | TRBV18 | CASSPLRDRAQPQHF
TRBJ1-2 | TRBV9 | CASSVASGADGYTF